Described below is a single T cell receptor (beta chain) sequence and its context. It is unclear where the CDR3 begins or ends on the DNA, so no DNA is shown, and the CDR3 is as TCRdb lists it. The source of the sample is a study of tumor and adjacent non-tumor tissue in lung cancer. A modified ARM-PCR protocol with three rounds of nested PCR amplified TCRbeta. TCRdb reanalysed the multiplex PCR reads using MiXCR and keeps one entry per CDR3 protein. Of about 120,000 distinct CDR3 sequences detected, roughly 84% appear once; the ten largest clones hold approximately 22%. No cell sorting was done before RNA was extracted from the tissue. The sample comprised lung tumor tissue. This receptor was identified in a man between 65 and 80 years old with non-small cell lung cancer.

CDR3 in amino acids: CSADVAGGTGESFF. The rearrangement joins TRBV29-1 to TRBJ2-2; TRBD2 was called by the table and not checked on the DNA. CDR1 is SQVTM and CDR2 is ANQGSEA in the germline V gene. Both ends counted, the CDR3 spans 14 residues.